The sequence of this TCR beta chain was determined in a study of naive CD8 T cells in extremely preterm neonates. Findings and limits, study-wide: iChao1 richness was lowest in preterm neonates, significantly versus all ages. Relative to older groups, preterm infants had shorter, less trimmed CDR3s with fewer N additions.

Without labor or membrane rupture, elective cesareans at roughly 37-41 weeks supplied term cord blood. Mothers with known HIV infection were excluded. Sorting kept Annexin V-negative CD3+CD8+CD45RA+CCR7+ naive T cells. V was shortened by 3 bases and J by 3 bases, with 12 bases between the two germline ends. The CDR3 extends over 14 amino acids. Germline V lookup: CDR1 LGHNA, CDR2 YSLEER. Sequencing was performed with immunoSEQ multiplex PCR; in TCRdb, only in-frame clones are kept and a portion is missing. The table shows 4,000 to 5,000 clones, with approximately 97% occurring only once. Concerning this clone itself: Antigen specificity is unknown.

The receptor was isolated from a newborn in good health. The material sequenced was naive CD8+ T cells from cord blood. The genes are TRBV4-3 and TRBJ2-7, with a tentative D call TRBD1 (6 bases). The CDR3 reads CASSQTTGNYEQYF. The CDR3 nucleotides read TGCGCCAGCAGCCAGACAACAGGGAACTACGAGCAGTACTTC.